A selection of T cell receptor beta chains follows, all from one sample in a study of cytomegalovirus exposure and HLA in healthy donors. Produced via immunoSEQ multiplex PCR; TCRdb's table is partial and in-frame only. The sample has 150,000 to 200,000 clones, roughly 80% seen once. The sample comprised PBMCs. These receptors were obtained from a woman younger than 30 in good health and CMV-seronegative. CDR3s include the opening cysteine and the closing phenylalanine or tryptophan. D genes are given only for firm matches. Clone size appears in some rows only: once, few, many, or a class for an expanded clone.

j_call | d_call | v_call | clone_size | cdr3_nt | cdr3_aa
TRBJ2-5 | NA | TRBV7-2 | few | TGTGCCAGCAGCTTAGAAGCTCTGGAGACCCAGTACTTC | CASSLEALETQYF
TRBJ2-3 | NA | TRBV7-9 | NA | TGTGCCAGCAGCTTACTGGATACGCAGTATTTT | CASSLLDTQYF
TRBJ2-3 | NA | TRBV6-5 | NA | TGTGCCAGCACCCTCTCCCGAGTCACAGATACGCAGTATTTT | CASTLSRVTDTQYF
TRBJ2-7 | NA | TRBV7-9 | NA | TGTTCCAGCAGCTTAGTCTCACCACTCTCCTACGAGCAGTACTTC | CSSSLVSPLSYEQYF
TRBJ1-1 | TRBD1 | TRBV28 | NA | TGTGCCAGCAGTTTATTAGCAGGGGGGAGGAACACTGAAGCTTTCTTT | CASSLLAGGRNTEAFF
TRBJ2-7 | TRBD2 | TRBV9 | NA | TGTGCCAGCAGCTTCTCTAGCGGGTCGTACGAGCAGTACTTC | CASSFSSGSYEQYF
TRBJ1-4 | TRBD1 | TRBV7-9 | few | TGTGCCAGCAGCCTACGGACAGGGACTAATGAAAAACTGTTTTTT | CASSLRTGTNEKLFF
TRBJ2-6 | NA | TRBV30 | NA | TGTGCCTGGAGGCCGTCGCCCAGAACCGGGGCCAACGTCCTGACTTTC | CAWRPSPRTGANVLTF
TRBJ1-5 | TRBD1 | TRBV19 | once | TGTGCCAGTAGTGGACAGGGGATAGCTGCAGCCCAGCATTTT | CASSGQGIAAAQHF
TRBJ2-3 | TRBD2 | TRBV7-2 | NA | TGTGCCAGCAGCCTTAGCGGGAGGTTCGGGGGAGATACGCAGTATTTT | CASSLSGRFGGDTQYF
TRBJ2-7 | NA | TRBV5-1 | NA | TGCGCCAGCAGCTTGGAGGACTGGGGCTCCTACGAGCAGTACTTC | CASSLEDWGSYEQYF
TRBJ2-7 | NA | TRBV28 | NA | TGTGCCAGCAGTGCTGACAGGTTCGAGCAGTACTTC | CASSADRFEQYF
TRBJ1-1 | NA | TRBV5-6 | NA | TGTGCCAGCAGCCTGAGGGGGATAGAAGCTTTCTTT | CASSLRGIEAFF
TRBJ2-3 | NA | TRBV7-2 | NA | TGTGCCAGCAGCGCAGCCGGGACTAGCACAGATACGCAGTATTTT | CASSAAGTSTDTQYF
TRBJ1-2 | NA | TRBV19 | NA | TGTGCCAGTAGCCTCCAGGGGATCTATGGCTACACCTTC | CASSLQGIYGYTF
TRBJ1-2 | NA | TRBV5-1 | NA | TGCGCCAGCAGCCCGACGGGGATTGGGTATGGCTACACCTTC | CASSPTGIGYGYTF
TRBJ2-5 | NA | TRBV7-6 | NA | TGTGCCAGCAGCCCTACCGGGACTTTTCAAGAGACCCAGTACTTC | CASSPTGTFQETQYF
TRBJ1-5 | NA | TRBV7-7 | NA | TGTGCCAGCAGCTTTTGGGGCGGGGGGGGCGGTCAGCCCCAGCATTTT | CASSFWGGGGGQPQHF
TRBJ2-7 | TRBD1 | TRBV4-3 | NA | TGCGCCAGCAGCCAAGACCGGGACAGGGGCTACGAGCAGTACTTC | CASSQDRDRGYEQYF
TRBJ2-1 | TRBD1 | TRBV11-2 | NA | TGTGCCAGCAGCAACTCCCCTAGGACCGGGACAGGTCGATACAATGAGCAGTTCTTC | CASSNSPRTGTGRYNEQFF
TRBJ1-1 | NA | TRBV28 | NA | TGTGCCAGCAGTTCCGGGACACCGCCTGAAGCTTTCTTT | CASSSGTPPEAFF
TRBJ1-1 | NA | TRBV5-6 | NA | TGTGCCAGCAGCTTGGTCAGGAACACTGAAGCTTTCTTT | CASSLVRNTEAFF
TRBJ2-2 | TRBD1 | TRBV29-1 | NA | TGCAGCGTTGGAGGGACAGGGGTTGCCGGGGAGCTGTTTTTT | CSVGGTGVAGELFF
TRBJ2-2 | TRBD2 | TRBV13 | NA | TGTGCCAGCAGCTTGTCTAGCGGGAGTAGGAACACCGGGGAGCTGTTTTTT | CASSLSSGSRNTGELFF
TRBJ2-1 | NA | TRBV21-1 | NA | TGTGCCAGCAGCAAAGTAGGGGTAACGGGAGGGCCGCTCATAAACAATGAGCAGTTCTTC | CASSKVGVTGGPLINNEQFF
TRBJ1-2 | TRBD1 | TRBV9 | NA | TGTGCCAGCAGCCTGGCTGGGACAGGGCGAAGAGGCTACACCTTC | CASSLAGTGRRGYTF
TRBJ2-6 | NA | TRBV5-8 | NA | TGTGCCAGCAGCTTACAGAGGGCTGGGGCCAACGTCCTGACTTTC | CASSLQRAGANVLTF
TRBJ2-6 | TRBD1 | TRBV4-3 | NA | TGCGCCAGCAGCCAAGCGCAGACAGGGGGAAGGTCTGGGGCCAACGTCCTGACTTTC | CASSQAQTGGRSGANVLTF
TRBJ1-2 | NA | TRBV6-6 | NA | TGTGCCAGCAGTCAAGGGGATGGCTACACCTTC | CASSQGDGYTF
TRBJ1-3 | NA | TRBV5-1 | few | TGCGCCAGCAGCTACGACATATCGAAAGGAAACACCATATATTTT | CASSYDISKGNTIYF
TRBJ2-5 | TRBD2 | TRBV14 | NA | TGTGCCAGCAGCCTACGACTAGCGGGAGTGGAGACCCAGTACTTC | CASSLRLAGVETQYF
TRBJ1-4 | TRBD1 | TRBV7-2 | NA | TGTGCCAGCAGTTACGATACAGGGGAGGCTAATGAAAAACTGTTTTTT | CASSYDTGEANEKLFF
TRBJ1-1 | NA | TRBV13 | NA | TGTGCCAGCAGCCTCGGTCGTCGGAACACTGAAGCTTTCTTT | CASSLGRRNTEAFF